The 21 T cell receptor beta chains presented below share a single source sample, sequenced in a study of blood T cell repertoires in COVID-19 (TCRdb year 2020). The library was prepared using the immunoSEQ multiplex PCR assay. The source is immuneACCESS, and TCRdb retained only in-frame sequences with V and J called. Part of the clones is not carried over; for the studies checked, unresolved V genes explain less than half of this, and the remainder is unexplained. The sample has 110,000 or so clones on record, approximately 79% of them singletons. Around 2.3% of the sample belongs to the ten largest clones. Sample: peripheral blood. All receptors come from a man aged 45 to 65 with acute or convalescent COVID-19.

Ten or more counts support this clone. The chain carries TRBV6-5 and TRBJ1-1; TRBD1 might be the D (5 bases). Deletions cut 8 bases from V and 3 bases from J, with 19 bases between. Germline CDR1 reads MNHEY; CDR2 reads SVGAGI. CDR3 length: 15 amino acids. The CDR3 here is CASSQRRGLHTEAFF. In DNA form, the CDR3 reads TGTGCCAGCTCCCAGCGGAGGGGACTTCACACTGAAGCTTTCTTT.

The chain has TRBV7-9 and TRBJ2-1, with D perhaps matching TRBD2 (5 bases). Trimming stripped 1 base from V and 3 bases from J, with 13 bases between. CDR3 size: 16 residues. Germline-derived CDR1 and CDR2 are SEHNR and FQNEAQ (reference sequence). The CDR3 nucleotides are TGTGCCAGCAGCTTAGACAGCGGATTAATCTACAATGAGCAGTTCTTC. This gives the protein CASSLDSGLIYNEQFF.

Comment on this clone: Within the sample, other DNA sequences also encode this same CDR3. This chain joins TRBV18 and TRBJ1-1; D remains unclear. The CDR3 consists of 13 residues. Trimming pared 2 bases from V and 1 base from J, leaving 5 bases between. The germline V gene encodes CDR1 KGHSH and CDR2 LQKENI. The CDR3 bases are TGTGCCAGCTCACCAACACGGAACACTGAAGCTTTCTTT. Its translation is CASSPTRNTEAFF.

This clone occurred once. V and J are TRBV12-3 or TRBV12-4 and TRBJ2-7; a possible D gene is TRBD2 (5 bases). Trimming left V 8 bases short and J 0 bases short, with 11 bases between. CDR3 length equals 13 residues. The CDR3 DNA reads as TGTGCCAGCGGCGGGTCCTACTCCTACGAGCAGTACTTC. This codes for CASGGSYSYEQYF.

The rearrangement joins TRBV11-2 to TRBJ2-1; 10 bases are shared with TRBD2. There are 15 residues in the CDR3. The germline gives CDR1 SGHAT, CDR2 FQNNGV. V was clipped by 3 bases and J by 5 bases; unmatched bases: 4. DNA for the CDR3: TGTGCCAGCAGCTTCGCCGGGACTAGCGACAATGAGCAGTTCTTC. It specifies CASSFAGTSDNEQFF.

This clone was picked up one time. The rearrangement joins TRBV10-2 to TRBJ2-5; 7 bases are shared with TRBD1. J gave up 5 bases and V 6 bases, and 9 bases lay outside the gene matches. Germline V gene data show CDR1 as WSHSY and CDR2 as SAAADI. CDR3 length: 14 amino acids. The CDR3 loop is CASRADRARETQYF. The CDR3 DNA sequence: TGCGCCAGCAGGGCTGACAGGGCCCGGGAGACCCAGTACTTC.

This clone is deemed large. This chain links TRBV7-2 with TRBJ1-5; D is unresolved. CDR1 and CDR2 (germline): SGHTA, FQGNSA. The CDR3 consists of 15 residues. V was trimmed by 0 bases and J by 6 bases, leaving 12 bases between them. CDR3 region: CASSLAYRTSQPQHF. The CDR3 bases are TGTGCCAGCAGCTTAGCTTACAGAACTTCTCAGCCCCAGCATTTT.

The V call is TRBV6-5, the J call TRBJ1-4; 7 positions agree with TRBD1. Trimming removed 4 bases from V and 5 bases from J; junction bases left unmatched: 4. The CDR3 covers 14 residues. In germline, CDR1 is MNHEY, CDR2 SVGAGI. This chain's CDR3 is CASSSPGQNEKLFF. CDR3 coding DNA: TGTGCCAGCAGTTCCCCGGGACAGAATGAAAAACTGTTTTTT.

The chain employs TRBV12-5 and TRBJ2-7; the match to TRBD1 covers 10 bases. From germline, CDR1 is LGHNT and CDR2 FRNRAP. J gave up 5 bases and V 5 bases, and 12 bases lay outside the gene matches. The CDR3 is 16 residues long. The CDR3 bases are TGTGCTAGTGGTGACAGGACAGGGGGGATCTTTAACGAGCAGTACTTC. Translation gives CASGDRTGGIFNEQYF.

V usage is TRBV6-6 and J usage is TRBJ2-1, with 8 bases that match TRBD2. Germline CDR1 reads MNHNY; CDR2 reads SVGAGI (reference sequence). The CDR3 consists of 13 residues. The junction had 5 bases not matched to a gene; V was cut back by 8 bases and J by 5 bases. This CDR3 is CASGERENNEQFF. As DNA, the CDR3 is TGTGCCAGCGGGGAGCGGGAGAACAATGAGCAGTTCTTC.

Only a few counts were recorded for this clone. The V and J genes are TRBV18 and TRBJ1-1; 8 bases map to TRBD1. V was clipped by 0 bases and J by 4 bases; unmatched bases: 7. The length of the CDR3 is 16 residues. The V gene's germline CDR1 is KGHSH and CDR2 LQKENI. CDR3 sequence (DNA): TGTGCCAGCTCACCACCATATGGACAGGGTTTCACTGAAGCTTTCTTT. Translating it yields CASSPPYGQGFTEAFF.

This clone was seen once. The rearrangement uses TRBV7-9 and TRBJ1-1, with 10 bases lining up with TRBD1. V lost 5 bases, J lost 4 bases, and 1 base stayed unmatched. This CDR3 is 13 amino acids long. Germline V gene data show CDR1 as SEHNR and CDR2 as FQNEAQ (reference sequence). The CDR3 coding sequence is TGTGCCAGCAGCCGGACAGGGGGCACTGAAGCTTTCTTT. This encodes CASSRTGGTEAFF.

The genes are TRBV6-5 and TRBJ1-2; TRBD1 is a possible D gene (6 bases). V was clipped by 0 bases and J by 2 bases, with 10 bases between them. The germline CDR1 and CDR2 sequences are MNHEY and SVGAGI. CDR3 length equals 15 residues. The CDR3 bases are TGTGCCAGCAGTTACTCCGGGGGGCCCAACTATGGCTACACCTTC. It is translated as CASSYSGGPNYGYTF.

This clone occurred a few times. CDR3 protein: CAMTGNTEAFF. Written as DNA, the CDR3 is TGTGCCATGACAGGGAACACTGAAGCTTTCTTT. The chain combines TRBV6-4 with TRBJ1-1, with D maybe TRBD1 (6 bases). Trimming shortened V by 10 bases and J by 1 base, and 7 bases separated the two germline ends. Germline V lookup: CDR1 MRHNA, CDR2 SNTAGT. This CDR3 has 11 residues.

The rearrangement uses TRBV19 and TRBJ2-2; TRBD1 matches 9 bases. The CDR3 has 15 residues. V dropped 3 bases and J dropped 6; count of bases not matched to a gene: 5. Germline CDR1 is LNHDA and CDR2 is SQIVND (reference sequence). This CDR3 is CASSIGQGSAGELFF. CDR3 nucleotide sequence: TGTGCCAGTAGTATTGGACAGGGGTCCGCCGGGGAGCTGTTTTTT.

V gene TRBV10-2 combines with J gene TRBJ2-1; 8 bases fit TRBD2. The length of the CDR3 is 15 residues. Unmatched junction bases numbered 9, after V lost 4 bases and J lost 7 bases. Germline loops: CDR1 WSHSY, CDR2 SAAADI. This CDR3 reads CASSGSGGPGNEQFF. As DNA, the CDR3 is TGCGCCAGCAGTGGCTCGGGGGGGCCGGGAAATGAGCAGTTCTTC.

V usage is TRBV27 and J usage is TRBJ1-4; 7 nucleotides line up with TRBD1. Looked up from germline, CDR1 is MNHEY and CDR2 is SMNVEV (reference sequence). The CDR3 covers 14 residues. V shed 5 bases and J 3 bases; nucleotides not matched to a gene: 3. The CDR3 DNA is TGTGCCAGCAGTCGGGGGACAGCTAATGAAAAACTGTTTTTT. It translates to CASSRGTANEKLFF.

The rearrangement links TRBV24-1 to TRBJ2-5; 14 bases are shared with TRBD2. The ends lost 5 bases at V and 6 bases at J; junction bases unmatched: 4. Looked up from germline, CDR1 is KGHDR and CDR2 is SFDVKD. There are 15 residues in the CDR3. CDR3 loop: CATSAGLAGEKTQYF. The DNA for the CDR3 is TGTGCCACCAGTGCGGGACTAGCGGGAGAAAAGACCCAGTACTTC.

V and J are TRBV2 and TRBJ2-2, with 7 bases fitting TRBD2. After removal of 2 bases from V and 5 bases from J, the junction contained 5 bases not matched to a gene. CDR1 and CDR2 (germline): SNHLY, FYNNEI. The CDR3 extends over 15 amino acids. For the CDR3, the DNA is TGTGCCAGCAGTGAACTTGGTAGCGGGACCGGGGAGCTGTTTTTT. Residues: CASSELGSGTGELFF.

This clone was picked up a small number of times. The chain carries TRBV15 and TRBJ1-5, with D unresolved. Trimming cost V 1 base and J 5 bases, with 18 bases left between them. The CDR3 has 17 amino acids. The germline V gene has CDR1 LNHNV and CDR2 YYDKDF (reference sequence). CDR3 in DNA: TGTGCCACCAGCAGAGGAATGAAGGCCGGGCGGGATCAGCCCCAGCATTTT. Protein: CATSRGMKAGRDQPQHF.

The chain links TRBV7-9 to TRBJ2-7; perhaps TRBD2 as D (6 bases). V lost 8 bases to trimming and J lost 2 bases, with 13 bases between them. The CDR3 covers 13 residues. CDR1 and CDR2 from the germline V gene are SEHNR and FQNEAQ (reference sequence). The CDR3 spells CASGLASTYEQYF. CDR3 sequence (DNA): TGTGCCAGCGGGCTAGCGTCTACCTACGAGCAGTACTTC.